This TCR beta chain originates from a study of CD8 T cells in ankylosing spondylitis. Regarding the study as a whole: The authors found the disease-linked clones to be CD8+ and relatively rare in peripheral blood. Within ankylosing spondylitis blood, a TCR beta motif made up of fewer than ten highly homologous variants appeared to be characteristic. Disease-linked clones reportedly showed significant enrichment in matched ankylosing spondylitis synovial fluid.

A note on this clonotype: Its antigen is not identified.

Quantitative 5'-RACE with molecular barcodes was used to make the TCR beta libraries. TCRdb processed the 5' RACE reads anew with MiXCR; each CDR3 protein has one entry. Here the sample spans 800,000 to 900,000 distinct CDR3 sequences, 10% to 15% being singletons. V was pared by 3 bases and J by 4 bases, with 12 bases of the junction left unmatched. The CDR3 loop spans 16 amino acids. Germline CDR1 reads SGHRS; CDR2 reads YFSETQ. This receptor was obtained from a male donor with ankylosing spondylitis. The chain couples TRBV5-1 to TRBJ2-5, with TRBD2 matching over 7 bases. Sequencing was done on a sample of blood, either unsorted or a sorted T cell fraction (not recorded which). The CDR3 DNA is TGCGCCAGCAGCTACCTGACTAGCCCCAGTGGAGAGACCCAGTACTTC. The encoded protein is CASSYLTSPSGETQYF.